A single sample gave rise to the 31 T cell receptor beta chains below, sequenced in a study of shared clonotypes between healthy human individuals. Method: immunoSEQ multiplex PCR; TCRdb's copy keeps in-frame clones and lacks some. This table holds about 450,000 clones, roughly 78% found once. The specimen sequenced was PBMCs. The source of these receptors is a woman aged 40 to 50 in good health. Some clones in this sample may be carry-over from other donors' samples.

This rearrangement joins TRBV30 to TRBJ2-2; tentative D call: TRBD1 (5 bases). V lost 2 bases and J 6 bases, leaving 13 bases between the germline ends. This CDR3 region has 14 residues. Germline V gene lookup returns CDR1 GTSNPN and CDR2 SVGIG (reference sequence). The CDR3, as DNA: TGTGCCTGGAGTCTTCAGGGTCCGGCCGGGGAGCTGTTTTTT. Protein sequence: CAWSLQGPAGELFF.

CDR3 coding DNA: TGTGCCAGCAGCTTGGGACTAGATTCCGGGGAGCTGTTTTTT. Translated: CASSLGLDSGELFF. V gene TRBV5-8 combines with J gene TRBJ2-2, with D possibly being TRBD2 (6 bases). Germline assignment: CDR1 SGHTS and CDR2 YDEGEE. CDR3 length: 14 amino acids. V was pared by 0 bases and J by 6 bases, with 9 bases between.

This clone appeared a few times. The V and J genes are TRBV10-2 and TRBJ2-1; 7 bases fit TRBD2. The CDR3 has 15 residues. CDR1 and CDR2 (germline): WSHSY, SAAADI. V shed 1 base, J shed 3 bases, and the junction held 3 bases outside the gene matches. The CDR3: CASSEWLADYNEQFF. As DNA, the CDR3 is TGCGCCAGCAGTGAGTGGCTAGCGGACTACAATGAGCAGTTCTTC.

The J gene is TRBJ1-2, the V gene TRBV18; D might be TRBD1 (5 bases). The germline gives CDR1 KGHSH, CDR2 LQKENI. The CDR3 runs to 15 residues. V was shortened by 3 bases and J by 3 bases, with 14 bases between the two germline ends. The CDR3 loop reads CASSPSRGADYGYTF. The CDR3 region has the DNA TGTGCCAGCTCACCCAGTAGGGGCGCCGACTATGGCTACACCTTC.

This chain connects TRBV10-3 to TRBJ2-7; TRBD2 is a possible D gene (5 bases). The CDR3 spans 14 residues. Germline CDR1 reads ENHRY; CDR2 reads SYGVKD. V gave up 0 bases and J gave up 5 bases, with 11 bases separating them. The CDR3 region is CAISESNGVHEQYF. The CDR3 region has the DNA TGTGCCATCAGTGAGTCGAACGGGGTGCACGAGCAGTACTTC.

The genes are TRBV10-3 and TRBJ1-2, with 7 bases that match TRBD1. The CDR3 length is 16 residues. CDR1 ENHRY and CDR2 SYGVKD come from the germline V gene. V lost 9 bases to trimming and J lost 0 bases; unmatched junction nucleotides: 13. CDR3 region: CAINRQGPAANYGYTF. CDR3 DNA sequence: TGTGCCATTAATAGACAGGGCCCCGCCGCTAACTATGGCTACACCTTC.

The chain carries TRBV10-2 and TRBJ1-1; D is unclear. Trimming cost V 5 bases and J 3 bases, with 7 bases left between them. Germline V lookup: CDR1 WSHSY, CDR2 SAAADI. The CDR3 loop spans 12 amino acids. The CDR3 coding sequence is TGCGCCAGCAGTCCCGGGGACACTGAAGCTTTCTTT. Translated, it gives CASSPGDTEAFF.

The table lists this clone with a count of one. This sequence joins TRBV5-1 and TRBJ2-7, with 8 bases that match TRBD1. This CDR3 has 14 amino acids. V gave up 6 bases and J gave up 7 bases; unmatched junction bases: 12. From germline, CDR1 is SGHRS and CDR2 YFSETQ. CDR3 region: CASTNGQGLEEQYF. CDR3 in DNA: TGCGCCAGCACAAACGGACAGGGCTTGGAAGAGCAGTACTTC.

V is TRBV4-2 and J is TRBJ2-3; maybe TRBD2 (6 bases). The CDR3 spans 18 residues. V was clipped by 1 base and J by 0 bases, with 17 bases between them. Germline V gene data show CDR1 as LGHNA and CDR2 as YNFKEQ. The CDR3 nucleotides are TGTGCCAGCAGCCAAGCATGGAGAGGTACTAGCAGCACAGATACGCAGTATTTT. Protein: CASSQAWRGTSSTDTQYF.

This rearrangement joins TRBV29-1 to TRBJ2-6, with unresolved D. CDR3 length equals 16 residues. V was clipped by 5 bases and J by 3 bases, with 17 bases between them. Germline V gives CDR1 SQVTM, CDR2 ANQGSEA. The CDR3 nucleotides read TGCAGCGTTCGGCCCCACAGCCCAGGTGGGGCCAACGTCCTGACTTTC. Translated, it gives CSVRPHSPGGANVLTF.

V is TRBV7-9 and J is TRBJ2-4, with 9 bases matching TRBD1. The germline gives CDR1 SEHNR, CDR2 FQNEAQ (reference sequence). CDR3 size: 15 residues. Unmatched junction bases numbered 9, after V lost 4 bases and J lost 8 bases. The CDR3 here is CASSSITGGRDIQYF. CDR3 nucleotides: TGTGCCAGCAGCTCTATCACAGGGGGCCGGGACATTCAGTACTTC. Variable domain in full (rest from reference TRBV7-9 and TRBJ2-4): DTGVSQNPRHKITKRGQNVTFRCDPISEHNRLYWYRQTLGQGPEFLTYFQNEAQLEKSRLLSDRFSAERPKGSFSTLEIQRTEQGDSAMYLCASSSITGGRDIQYFGAGTRLSVL.

Notes on this clone: A much larger clone sits a single nucleotide away, making a read error possible. The V gene is TRBV7-8, the J gene TRBJ2-5; D is unclear. Near its end, the DNA agrees better with TRBJ2-7, so the J call may be wrong. The CDR3 loop spans 11 amino acids. Germline CDR1 SGHVS, CDR2 FQNEAQ. For the CDR3, the DNA is TGTGCCAGCAGCTTAGCCCACGAGCAGTACTTC. Its protein is CASSLAHEQYF.

The V gene is TRBV18, the J gene TRBJ2-1, with TRBD1 as a possible D gene (5 bases). This CDR3 is 15 amino acids long. Germline assignment: CDR1 KGHSH and CDR2 LQKENI. V was cut by 0 bases and J by 5 bases, with 11 bases left in between. CDR3 sequence (DNA): TGTGCCAGCTCACCACCGTCTCGACAGAACAATGAGCAGTTCTTC. Translating gives CASSPPSRQNNEQFF.

On this clone: This may be a read error: a much more frequent sequence differs by one nucleotide. V and J are TRBV14 and TRBJ2-7; D is tentatively TRBD1 or TRBD2 (5 bases each). Trimming removed 3 bases from V and 1 base from J, with 13 bases in between. Per germline, CDR1 SGHDN and CDR2 FVKESK. The CDR3 is made up of 15 amino acids. In nucleotides, the CDR3 is TGTGCCAGCAGCCACGGGGCAGGGTGGTCCTACGAGCAGTACTTC. Amino acids: CASSHGAGWSYEQYF.

The genes are TRBV19 and TRBJ1-3; TRBD1 might be the D (5 bases). The CDR3 length is 14 residues. CDR1 is LNHDA and CDR2 is SQIVND in the germline V gene (reference sequence). Trimming removed 4 bases from V and 0 bases from J, with 7 bases in between. The CDR3 loop is CASSTGRSGNTIYF. Here the CDR3 DNA reads TGTGCCAGTAGTACGGGACGCTCTGGAAACACCATATATTTT.

This clone appeared a few times. The chain is built from TRBV28 and TRBJ1-4, with D hard to call. CDR1 and CDR2 (germline): MDHEN, SYDVKM. The CDR3 has 12 amino acids. V dropped 7 bases and J dropped 3 bases, with 6 bases sitting between them. The CDR3 sequence: CASTDPNEKLFF. CDR3 nucleotides: TGTGCCAGCACCGACCCTAATGAAAAACTGTTTTTT.

The J gene is TRBJ1-4, the V gene TRBV4-3, with 11 bases aligning to TRBD1. The J segment lost 5 bases and the V segment lost 8 bases, leaving 7 bases of the junction unmatched. The V gene's germline CDR1 is LGHNA and CDR2 YSLEER. The CDR3 runs 15 residues. CDR3 nucleotides: TGCGCCAGCGGTCAGGACAGGGGGCAAAATGAAAAACTGTTTTTT. Protein product: CASGQDRGQNEKLFF.

This rearrangement joins TRBV4-3 to TRBJ1-3; no reliable D call. Between the trimmed V and J ends, which lost 0 bases and 0 bases, there was a span of 6 bases. This CDR3 is built from 15 residues. Per the germline V gene, CDR1 is LGHNA and CDR2 is YSLEER. The CDR3 bases are TGCGCCAGCAGCCAAGATCGCCGCTCTGGAAACACCATATATTTT. It specifies CASSQDRRSGNTIYF.

The chain is built from TRBV28 and TRBJ2-7; 7 bases line up with TRBD1. V lost 4 bases, J lost 5 bases, and 8 bases stayed unmatched. CDR3 length: 14 amino acids. Germline CDR1 reads MDHEN; CDR2 reads SYDVKM. CDR3 nucleotides: TGTGCCAGCAGTTCCGGGACAGCCCTAAACGAGCAGTACTTC. Translating it yields CASSSGTALNEQYF. The full variable domain, with the rest looked up from reference TRBV28 and TRBJ2-7, is DVKVTQSSRYLVKRTGEKVFLECVQDMDHENMFWYRQDPGLGLRLIYFSYDVKMKEKGDIPEGYSVSREKKERFSLILESASTNQTSMYLCASSSGTALNEQYFGPGTRLTVT.

About this clone itself: This sample includes further DNA sequences coding for the same CDR3. The V and J genes are TRBV4-1 and TRBJ1-2, with a tentative D call TRBD1 (5 bases). V gave up 1 base and J gave up 2 bases, with 8 bases separating them. The CDR3 contains 14 residues. Germline lookup yields CDR1 MGHRA and CDR2 YSYEKL. Written as DNA, the CDR3 is TGCGCCAGCAGCCAAGTGGGGGGGAACTATGGCTACACCTTC. This sequence encodes CASSQVGGNYGYTF.

The J gene is TRBJ2-1, the V gene TRBV28; D uncertain. The V gene lost 2 bases and the J gene lost 7 bases, with 18 bases spanning the gap. Looked up from germline, CDR1 is MDHEN and CDR2 is SYDVKM. The CDR3 contains 16 residues. The CDR3 sequence: CASSLVAPWKGNEQFF. CDR3 DNA sequence: TGTGCCAGCAGTTTAGTCGCCCCTTGGAAAGGGAATGAGCAGTTCTTC. Using reference TRBV28 and TRBJ2-1 for the parts outside the CDR3, the full variable domain is DVKVTQSSRYLVKRTGEKVFLECVQDMDHENMFWYRQDPGLGLRLIYFSYDVKMKEKGDIPEGYSVSREKKERFSLILESASTNQTSMYLCASSLVAPWKGNEQFFGPGTRLTVL.

The chain links TRBV7-6 to TRBJ2-1, with D maybe TRBD1 (5 bases). This CDR3 has 16 amino acids. V dropped 2 bases and J dropped 5 bases, with 16 bases sitting between them. Germline CDR1 SGHVS, CDR2 FNYEAQ. CDR3 residues: CASSLRYRLNDNEQFF. The CDR3 nucleotides are TGTGCCAGCAGCTTACGGTACAGGCTAAACGACAATGAGCAGTTCTTC.

The CDR3 loop is CASSQERAGVGTDTQYF. The DNA for the CDR3 is TGCGCCAGCAGCCAAGAACGAGCGGGAGTGGGCACAGATACGCAGTATTTT. The V and J genes are TRBV4-1 and TRBJ2-3; TRBD2 matches 8 bases. The CDR3 loop spans 17 amino acids. Trimming took 0 bases from V and 1 from J; bases not matched to a gene: 6. Germline CDR1 and CDR2: MGHRA and YSYEKL.

V usage is TRBV28 and J usage is TRBJ2-3, with D possibly matching TRBD1 (5 bases). The CDR3 extends over 16 amino acids. Germline assignment: CDR1 MDHEN and CDR2 SYDVKM. V lost 8 bases to trimming and J lost 4 bases, with 22 bases between them. The CDR3, as DNA: TGTGCCAGCCTAGGGTCCCAGGGTACAATCTCAGATACGCAGTATTTT. Translating it yields CASLGSQGTISDTQYF. The whole variable domain, remainder taken from reference TRBV28 and TRBJ2-3, is DVKVTQSSRYLVKRTGEKVFLECVQDMDHENMFWYRQDPGLGLRLIYFSYDVKMKEKGDIPEGYSVSREKKERFSLILESASTNQTSMYLCASLGSQGTISDTQYFGPGTRLTVL.

V usage is TRBV28 and J usage is TRBJ2-1; D gene unclear. Deletions cut 2 bases from V and 5 bases from J, with 10 bases between. Germline CDR1 reads MDHEN; CDR2 reads SYDVKM. The CDR3 has 14 residues. The CDR3 nucleotides read TGTGCCAGCAGTTTAGTTACTTTTAACAATGAGCAGTTCTTC. It yields the protein CASSLVTFNNEQFF.

For this clone: Additional DNA sequences in this sample encode the identical CDR3. The chain employs TRBV18 and TRBJ2-2; maybe TRBD2 (6 bases). CDR3 length equals 16 residues. Trimming pared 2 bases from V and 0 bases from J, leaving 10 bases between. Germline V gene lookup returns CDR1 KGHSH and CDR2 LQKENI. The chain's CDR3 is CASSPRGGANTGELFF. The CDR3 bases are TGTGCCAGCTCACCAAGGGGAGGAGCGAACACCGGGGAGCTGTTTTTT.

This rearrangement joins TRBV5-1 to TRBJ2-5; D might be TRBD2 (5 bases). V gave up 7 bases and J gave up 2 bases, with 15 bases separating them. Germline V lookup: CDR1 SGHRS, CDR2 YFSETQ. This CDR3 spans 14 amino acids. The CDR3 spells CASASREPQETQYF. The CDR3 nucleotides read TGCGCCAGCGCCTCCCGGGAACCGCAAGAGACCCAGTACTTC. The whole variable domain, remainder taken from reference TRBV5-1 and TRBJ2-5, is KAGVTQTPRYLIKTRGQQVTLSCSPISGHRSVSWYQQTPGQGLQFLFEYFSETQRNKGNFPGRFSGRQFSNSRSEMNVSTLELGDSALYLCASASREPQETQYFGPGTRLLVL.

In the case of this clone: One end of the junction does not line up with germline, which may come from a read error. As DNA, the CDR3 is TGTGCCGGCAGCCACGCCACCCCTGACATGGTTCCTGGCTATGGCTACACCTTC. It translates to CAGSHATPDMVPGYGYTF. The chain recombines TRBV4-2 with TRBJ1-2; no clear D gene. The CDR3 has 18 residues. Germline V gives CDR1 LGHNA, CDR2 YNFKEQ.

The chain has TRBV4-1 and TRBJ2-5; D remains ambiguous. The CDR3 covers 12 residues. CDR1 is MGHRA and CDR2 is YSYEKL in the germline V gene. V was shortened by 5 bases and J by 7 bases, with 11 bases between the two germline ends. CDR3 loop: CASSEPFGTQYF. As DNA, the CDR3 is TGCGCCAGCAGCGAACCTTTCGGGACCCAGTACTTC.

The gene calls are TRBV28 and TRBJ1-2; TRBD1 matches at 10 bases. After removal of 2 bases from V and 7 bases from J, the junction contained 10 bases not matched to a gene. Looked up from germline, CDR1 is MDHEN and CDR2 is SYDVKM. CDR3 size: 16 residues. The CDR3 loop is CASSLPRGQGKGGYTF. In nucleotides, the CDR3 is TGTGCCAGCAGTTTACCCAGGGGACAGGGGAAGGGTGGCTACACCTTC.

V gene TRBV7-6 combines with J gene TRBJ2-5, with TRBD2 identical over 13 bases. V lost 3 bases, J lost 1 base, and 2 bases stayed unmatched. CDR3 length equals 16 residues. Germline V gene data show CDR1 as SGHVS and CDR2 as FNYEAQ. The CDR3 region has the DNA TGTGCCAGCAGCTTTGGGACTAGCGGGACCCAAGAGACCCAGTACTTC. It translates to CASSFGTSGTQETQYF.